These 19 T cell receptor beta chains share one sample of origin, sequenced in a study of blood T cell repertoires in COVID-19. Assay used: immunoSEQ multiplex PCR; TCRdb lists only in-frame clones, some missing. The sample has approximately 70,000 clones; about nine tenths are singletons. The sample comprised peripheral blood. These receptors originate from a man aged 45-65 years with COVID-19, enrolled during active disease.

This clone has just one count. J is TRBJ1-6 and V is TRBV6-6, with 9 positions matching TRBD1. The CDR3 spans 15 residues. The germline gives CDR1 MNHNY, CDR2 SVGAGI (reference sequence). V lost 5 bases to trimming and J lost 5 bases; unmatched junction nucleotides: 4. This CDR3 is CASSRDRADNSPLHF. CDR3 DNA: TGTGCCAGCAGTCGGGACAGGGCGGATAATTCACCCCTCCACTTT.

V usage is TRBV7-6 and J usage is TRBJ1-2; D gene unclear. CDR3 length equals 14 residues. Trimming shortened V by 5 bases and J by 5 bases, and 15 bases separated the two germline ends. CDR1 is SGHVS, CDR2 FNYEAQ, per germline. The CDR3 sequence is CASSATTAGYGYTF. As DNA, the CDR3 is TGTGCCAGCAGCGCCACTACGGCGGGGTATGGCTACACCTTC.

This clone was detected once. The gene calls are TRBV5-1 and TRBJ1-2; weak D call: TRBD1 (5 bases). Trimming left V 3 bases short and J 8 bases short, with 17 bases between. The CDR3 length is 14 residues. Germline V gene data show CDR1 as SGHRS and CDR2 as YFSETQ. CDR3 region: CASSSFGGDGGYTF. DNA of the CDR3: TGCGCCAGCAGCTCCTTCGGGGGAGACGGAGGCTACACCTTC.

This clone occurred once. This chain joins TRBV12-3 or TRBV12-4 and TRBJ2-7; 7 bases match TRBD1. The CDR3 has 13 amino acids. V trimming: 4 bases; J trimming: 2 bases; junction bases outside the gene matches: 2. The DNA for the CDR3 is TGTGCCAGCAGTTGGACAGGCACCTACGAGCAGTACTTC. Translated, it gives CASSWTGTYEQYF.

The chain recombines TRBV5-6 with TRBJ1-2, with 9 bases identical to TRBD1. After removal of 4 bases from V and 5 bases from J, the junction contained 3 bases not matched to a gene. Germline V gene lookup returns CDR1 SGHDT and CDR2 YYEEEE. This CDR3 comprises 13 residues. DNA of the CDR3: TGTGCCAGCAGCAGCGACAGGGGGTATGGCTACACCTTC. Protein sequence: CASSSDRGYGYTF.

The chain has TRBV11-2 and TRBJ2-7, with TRBD2 matching over 10 bases. Germline values: CDR1 SGHAT, CDR2 FQNNGV. The J segment lost 0 bases and the V segment lost 5 bases, leaving 4 bases of the junction unmatched. The CDR3 has 15 amino acids. CDR3 residues: CASSGGLATSYEQYF. CDR3 sequence (DNA): TGTGCCAGCAGCGGGGGACTAGCGACCTCCTACGAGCAGTACTTC.

The V gene is TRBV19, the J gene TRBJ2-6; TRBD1 might be the D (6 bases). Germline values: CDR1 LNHDA, CDR2 SQIVND (reference sequence). V shed 4 bases and J shed 0 bases, with 7 bases lying between them. The CDR3 loop spans 15 amino acids. The CDR3 spells CASSRQASGANVLTF. The CDR3 nucleotides are TGTGCCAGTAGTAGACAGGCCTCTGGGGCCAACGTCCTGACTTTC.

The J gene is TRBJ2-6, the V gene TRBV19, with 10 bases aligning to TRBD2. This CDR3 contains 19 residues. Germline values: CDR1 LNHDA, CDR2 SQIVND (reference sequence). V lost 3 bases and J lost 3; bases outside the gene matches: 11. CDR3 in DNA: TGTGCCAGTAGTATCCCTAGCGGGAGCAAGTTGGGTGGGGCCAACGTCCTGACTTTC. Translation: CASSIPSGSKLGGANVLTF.

The V and J genes are TRBV19 and TRBJ1-5; D is undetermined. V was clipped by 3 bases and J by 4 bases, with 10 bases between them. The CDR3 runs to 14 residues. Germline CDR1 and CDR2: LNHDA and SQIVND (reference sequence). This CDR3 reads CASSMRALNQPQHF. The CDR3 DNA reads as TGTGCCAGTAGTATGCGGGCCCTAAATCAGCCCCAGCATTTT.

J is TRBJ2-7 and V is TRBV3-1 (or the pseudogene TRBV3-2); TRBD2 matches 7 bases. Germline CDR1 reads LGHDT; CDR2 reads YNNKEL (reference sequence). With V trimmed by 4 bases and J by 6 bases, 12 bases remained unmatched. The CDR3 sequence is 15 residues long. Written as DNA, the CDR3 is TGTGCCAGCAGCCCCTCTAGTGGGACTAACTCCGAGCAGTACTTC. Translating it yields CASSPSSGTNSEQYF.

This clone was recorded once. The CDR3, as DNA: TGTGCCAGCAGCTTAGGCGGGACTGCCACAGATACGCAGTATTTT. It codes for CASSLGGTATDTQYF. V usage is TRBV13 and J usage is TRBJ2-3; D possibly corresponds to TRBD2 (6 bases). The germline V gene encodes CDR1 PRHDT and CDR2 FYEKMQ (reference sequence). Trimming shortened V by 0 bases and J by 2 bases, and 9 bases separated the two germline ends. This CDR3 spans 15 amino acids.

The rearrangement links TRBV5-1 to TRBJ2-3; D might be TRBD2 (5 bases). Germline CDR1 SGHRS, CDR2 YFSETQ. The CDR3 has 14 residues. The V end lost 2 bases, the J end lost 4 bases, and 11 bases lay between the germline ends. The CDR3 nucleotides read TGCGCCAGCAGCTTCGGAGGTTTTCCAGATACGCAGTATTTT. The encoded protein is CASSFGGFPDTQYF.

This clone appeared a single time. Written as DNA, the CDR3 is TGTGCCAGCAGTGAAGGGGGCGCCCGGACTGAAGCTTTCTTT. It yields the protein CASSEGGARTEAFF. V and J are TRBV6-1 and TRBJ1-1; a weak D match, TRBD1 (5 bases). The CDR3 is 14 amino acids. The V end was cut by 1 base, the J end by 5 bases, with 11 bases between. The germline V gene encodes CDR1 MNHNS and CDR2 SASEGT.

The chain joins TRBV7-9 to TRBJ1-2; TRBD1 aligns across 8 bases. This CDR3 contains 14 residues. The junction had 3 bases not matched to a gene; V was cut back by 2 bases and J by 4 bases. CDR1 SEHNR and CDR2 FQNEAQ come from the germline V gene (reference sequence). CDR3 sequence reads: CASSLTGGTYGYTF. CDR3 nucleotide sequence: TGTGCCAGCAGCTTAACAGGGGGGACCTATGGCTACACCTTC.

The chain has TRBV28 and TRBJ1-2; a weak D match, TRBD1 (6 bases). The CDR3 covers 13 residues. V was clipped by 2 bases and J by 10 bases, with 14 bases between them. Germline CDR1 and CDR2: MDHEN and SYDVKM. CDR3 protein: CASSLAGVRVYTF. The CDR3 DNA sequence: TGTGCCAGCAGTTTAGCAGGGGTGAGGGTCTACACCTTC.

The chain carries TRBV6-5 and TRBJ1-2, with a tentative D call TRBD1 (6 bases). Trimming stripped 6 bases from V and 7 bases from J, with 18 bases between. This CDR3 spans 14 amino acids. Germline V gives CDR1 MNHEY, CDR2 SVGAGI. This CDR3 reads CASRPQGTSSGYTF. CDR3 DNA sequence: TGTGCCAGCAGGCCCCAGGGGACGTCTTCTGGCTACACCTTC.

The chain couples TRBV10-3 to TRBJ2-7; maybe TRBD2 (6 bases). The ends were cut back, 3 bases at V and 1 base at J, with 10 bases in the middle. CDR1 ENHRY and CDR2 SYGVKD come from the germline V gene. This CDR3 contains 14 residues. Here the CDR3 DNA reads TGTGCCATCAGTGATCGGGGGAGGTCCTACGAGCAGTACTTC. Amino acids: CAISDRGRSYEQYF.

V usage is TRBV28 and J usage is TRBJ1-6, with no clear D. Trimming left V 2 bases short and J 4 bases short, with 12 bases between. The CDR3 is 16 residues long. Germline V CDR1 and CDR2: MDHEN, SYDVKM. As DNA, the CDR3 is TGTGCCAGCAGTTTAGTAGCAGCCAAATATAATTCACCCCTCCACTTT. Amino acid sequence: CASSLVAAKYNSPLHF.

J is TRBJ2-5 and V is TRBV19; 9 bases are shared with TRBD2. Germline V gives CDR1 LNHDA, CDR2 SQIVND (reference sequence). This CDR3 has 14 residues. J lost 3 bases, V lost 5 bases, and 4 bases had no gene match. This CDR3 is CASSPLAGEETQYF. DNA for the CDR3: TGTGCCAGTAGTCCGTTAGCGGGAGAAGAGACCCAGTACTTC.